Below, 27 T cell receptor beta chains from the same sample are listed, as sequenced in a study of blood T cell repertoires in COVID-19. Only in-frame clones appear in the TCRdb table, and some are missing; sequencing was by immunoSEQ multiplex PCR. The sample contains about 490,000 clones, 80% to 90% of which appear only once. Sequencing was performed on peripheral blood. Receptors were obtained from a human donor in a cohort sampled during active COVID-19.

Only one count was recorded for this clone. The chain links TRBV3-1 (or the pseudogene TRBV3-2) to TRBJ2-7; D is perhaps TRBD2 (6 bases). Trimming pared 2 bases from V and 8 bases from J, leaving 13 bases between. Germline CDR1 LGHDT, CDR2 YNNKEL (reference sequence). The CDR3 runs 13 residues. This CDR3 reads CASSQNREIKQYF. The CDR3 DNA reads TGTGCCAGCAGCCAAAATCGGGAGATCAAGCAGTACTTC.

The genes are TRBV3-1 (or the pseudogene TRBV3-2) and TRBJ1-2, with D hard to call. The V end was cut by 1 base, the J end by 8 bases, with 17 bases between. Per germline, CDR1 LGHDT and CDR2 YNNKEL (reference sequence). This CDR3 has 15 amino acids. The CDR3, as DNA: TGTGCCAGCAGCCAAGTGGCAACCCAATCGATAGGCTACACCTTC. It specifies CASSQVATQSIGYTF.

The chain is built from TRBV3-1 (or the pseudogene TRBV3-2) and TRBJ2-1; tentative D call: TRBD1 (5 bases). The CDR3 consists of 14 residues. The V end lost 2 bases, the J end lost 7 bases, and 12 bases lay between the germline ends. CDR1 LGHDT and CDR2 YNNKEL come from the germline V gene (reference sequence). The CDR3 coding sequence is TGTGCCAGCAGCCAAAGGGGATCAAGGAATGAGCAGTTCTTC. Its protein is CASSQRGSRNEQFF.

This chain joins TRBV5-1 and TRBJ1-4, with 9 bases aligning to TRBD1. V shed 2 bases and J 10 bases; nucleotides not matched to a gene: 9. The CDR3 consists of 15 residues. Germline loops: CDR1 SGHRS, CDR2 YFSETQ. The CDR3 DNA reads as TGCGCCAGCAGCTTCGTCTCGGGACAGGGAGGAAAACTGTTTTTT. Translation gives CASSFVSGQGGKLFF. The entire variable domain, with the rest obtained from reference TRBV5-1 and TRBJ1-4, is as follows: KAGVTQTPRYLIKTRGQQVTLSCSPISGHRSVSWYQQTPGQGLQFLFEYFSETQRNKGNFPGRFSGRQFSNSRSEMNVSTLELGDSALYLCASSFVSGQGGKLFFGSGTQLSVL.

This chain links TRBV2 with TRBJ2-5, with D perhaps TRBD2 (6 bases). Looked up from germline, CDR1 is SNHLY and CDR2 is FYNNEI. The CDR3 runs to 14 residues. V was shortened by 6 bases and J by 5 bases, with 16 bases between the two germline ends. DNA for the CDR3: TGTGCCAGCAGGGCGGGACTCTCCGGTGAGACCCAGTACTTC. Its protein product is CASRAGLSGETQYF.

V usage is TRBV7-9 and J usage is TRBJ2-1; the match to TRBD1 covers 8 bases. V dropped 5 bases and J dropped 0; count of bases not matched to a gene: 6. This CDR3 has 16 amino acids. Per the germline V gene, CDR1 is SEHNR and CDR2 is FQNEAQ (reference sequence). CDR3 protein: CASSNQGAGSYNEQFF. CDR3 DNA: TGTGCCAGCAGCAACCAGGGGGCCGGCTCCTACAATGAGCAGTTCTTC. Full variable domain (remainder filled in from reference TRBV7-9 and TRBJ2-1): DTGVSQNPRHKITKRGQNVTFRCDPISEHNRLYWYRQTLGQGPEFLTYFQNEAQLEKSRLLSDRFSAERPKGSFSTLEIQRTEQGDSAMYLCASSNQGAGSYNEQFFGPGTRLTVL.

The J gene is TRBJ1-4, the V gene TRBV30, with D unresolved. Germline V lookup: CDR1 GTSNPN, CDR2 SVGIG (reference sequence). Trimming left V 5 bases short and J 8 bases short, with 15 bases between. The CDR3 has 13 residues. CDR3 sequence (DNA): TGTGCCTGGGCGGAGCCAGAGGGCGAAAAACTGTTTTTT. Translated: CAWAEPEGEKLFF.

The rearrangement joins TRBV7-8 to TRBJ2-2, with D possibly TRBD2 on 6 matching bases. Germline lookup yields CDR1 SGHVS and CDR2 FQNEAQ. The CDR3 covers 15 residues. Trimming took 5 bases from V and 2 from J, leaving 12 bases between them. In DNA, the CDR3 is TGTGCCAGCAGCCTGGGACTCTTAAACACCGGGGAGCTGTTTTTT. Protein product: CASSLGLLNTGELFF.

This chain links TRBV7-2 with TRBJ1-2, with D possibly TRBD1 on 6 matching bases. CDR1 is SGHTA, CDR2 FQGNSA, per germline. V gave up 1 base and J gave up 8 bases, with 17 bases separating them. CDR3 length equals 15 residues. The CDR3 loop is CASSLGGGWEGGYTF. For the CDR3, the DNA is TGTGCCAGCAGCTTAGGAGGGGGATGGGAGGGAGGCTACACCTTC.

V and J are TRBV7-4 and TRBJ1-4; perhaps TRBD1 as D (5 bases). This CDR3 is 16 amino acids long. V lost 5 bases, J lost 4 bases, and 17 bases lay in between. Germline V lookup: CDR1 SGHVT, CDR2 SQSDAQ. CDR3 region: CASSQGLVGINEKLFF. CDR3 nucleotide sequence: TGTGCCAGCAGCCAGGGATTGGTAGGAATTAATGAAAAACTGTTTTTT. Complete variable domain (other parts from reference TRBV7-4 and TRBJ1-4): GAGVSQSPRYKVAKRGRDVALRCDSISGHVTLYWYRQTLGQGSEVLTYSQSDAQRDKSGRPSGRFSAERPERSVSTLKIQRTEQGDSAVYLCASSQGLVGINEKLFFGSGTQLSVL.

J is TRBJ2-7 and V is TRBV6-5; 10 bases fit TRBD1. With 6 bases clipped from V and 1 base from J, the junction kept 3 bases outside the gene matches. Germline assignment: CDR1 MNHEY and CDR2 SVGAGI. The CDR3 has 14 amino acids. CDR3 region: CASRLDRGSYEQYF. CDR3 in DNA: TGTGCCAGCAGACTGGACAGGGGGTCCTACGAGCAGTACTTC.

The chain combines TRBV23-1 with TRBJ2-7; weak D call: TRBD1 (7 bases). TRBV23-1 is noted as an ORF with a role that remains uncertain. Trimming pared 6 bases from V and 2 bases from J, leaving 14 bases between. The CDR3 has 14 residues. The CDR3 reads CASSGGQRTYEQYF. The CDR3 region has the DNA TGCGCCAGCAGCGGGGGACAGAGGACCTACGAGCAGTACTTC.

This clone was picked up a small number of times. The J gene is TRBJ1-2, the V gene TRBV7-9; the match to TRBD1 covers 7 bases. In germline, CDR1 is SEHNR, CDR2 FQNEAQ (reference sequence). The CDR3 runs 14 residues. The V segment lost 1 base and the J segment 4 bases; nucleotides outside the gene matches: 3. For the CDR3, the DNA is TGTGCCAGCAGCTTAGGGACAGGACCCTATGGCTACACCTTC. The encoded protein is CASSLGTGPYGYTF.

The rearrangement joins TRBV15 to TRBJ2-4; the D gene is possibly TRBD1 (6 bases). The ends were cut back, 5 bases at V and 4 bases at J, with 18 bases in the middle. Germline V gene data show CDR1 as LNHNV and CDR2 as YYDKDF (reference sequence). This CDR3 region has 16 residues. CDR3 protein: CATSPRTANLKNIQYF. CDR3 DNA: TGTGCCACCAGCCCGAGGACAGCCAACCTTAAAAACATTCAGTACTTC. Full variable domain (remainder filled in from reference TRBV15 and TRBJ2-4): DAMVIQNPRYQVTQFGKPVTLSCSQTLNHNVMYWYQQKSSQAPKLLFHYYDKDFNNEADTPDNFQSRRPNTSFCFLDIRSPGLGDTAMYLCATSPRTANLKNIQYFGAGTRLSVL.

This sequence joins TRBV3-1 (or the pseudogene TRBV3-2) and TRBJ2-7; D may be TRBD1 (5 bases). Trimming left V 4 bases short and J 2 bases short, with 12 bases between. The germline CDR1 and CDR2 sequences are LGHDT and YNNKEL (reference sequence). CDR3 size: 14 residues. The CDR3 sequence: CASSPLGVAYEQYF. As DNA, the CDR3 is TGTGCCAGCAGCCCCCTAGGGGTCGCCTACGAGCAGTACTTC.

The rearrangement joins TRBV7-2 to TRBJ2-7; TRBD2 matches 7 bases. The CDR3 is 14 amino acids. V lost 0 bases to trimming and J lost 1 base; unmatched junction nucleotides: 0. Germline loops: CDR1 SGHTA, CDR2 FQGNSA. Written as DNA, the CDR3 is TGTGCCAGCAGCTTAGCTAGCGGGTCCTACGAGCAGTACTTC. As protein: CASSLASGSYEQYF.

The chain uses TRBV28 and TRBJ1-2, with unresolved D. Trimming left V 5 bases short and J 8 bases short, with 21 bases between. Germline V gene lookup returns CDR1 MDHEN and CDR2 SYDVKM. The CDR3 is made up of 15 amino acids. The CDR3 coding sequence is TGTGCCAGCAGTCCCCCTCCCAGCCTAGGCTTCGGCTACACCTTC. Its translation: CASSPPPSLGFGYTF.

This CDR3 is CASSRDYLNTGELFF. The CDR3 bases are TGTGCCAGCAGTCGGGACTATCTTAACACCGGGGAGCTGTTTTTT. The chain combines TRBV3-1 (or the pseudogene TRBV3-2) with TRBJ2-2; 7 bases line up with TRBD2. The CDR3 sequence is 15 residues long. Germline V CDR1 and CDR2: LGHDT, YNNKEL (reference sequence). V lost 6 bases, J lost 2 bases, and 6 bases stayed unmatched.

V and J are TRBV19 and TRBJ2-7; a weak D match, TRBD2 (6 bases). Germline CDR1 LNHDA, CDR2 SQIVND (reference sequence). The V end was cut by 4 bases, the J end by 2 bases, with 15 bases between. This CDR3 spans 15 amino acids. DNA of the CDR3: TGTGCCAGTAGTAGGACGACGGGAGCCGCCTACGAGCAGTACTTC. Its protein is CASSRTTGAAYEQYF.

The chain carries TRBV7-9 and TRBJ1-2, with D tentatively TRBD1 (5 bases). Per germline, CDR1 SEHNR and CDR2 FQNEAQ (reference sequence). Trimming left V 5 bases short and J 2 bases short, with 15 bases between. The CDR3 is made up of 15 amino acids. The CDR3 bases are TGTGCCAGCAGCCCGCAGACAGTACCAAACTATGGCTACACCTTC. It codes for CASSPQTVPNYGYTF.

The chain combines TRBV6-5 with TRBJ2-5; a possible D gene is TRBD1 (7 bases). The CDR3 loop spans 14 amino acids. Germline CDR1 is MNHEY and CDR2 is SVGAGI. V lost 5 bases, J lost 2 bases, and 12 bases lay in between. Here the CDR3 reads CASSRGTVQETQYF. The CDR3 nucleotides are TGTGCCAGCAGTCGGGGGACAGTTCAAGAGACCCAGTACTTC.

The gene calls are TRBV7-3 and TRBJ1-2, with 9 bases that match TRBD1. Trimming cost V 6 bases and J 7 bases; bases outside gene matches: 6. The CDR3 is made up of 13 amino acids. CDR1 and CDR2 (germline): SGHTA, FQGTGA. The CDR3 spells CASSLQGALGYTF. CDR3 in DNA: TGTGCCAGCAGTTTACAGGGGGCGCTTGGCTACACCTTC.

The rearrangement links TRBV11-3 to TRBJ2-7, with D uncertain. The CDR3 runs to 12 residues. Germline V lookup: CDR1 SGHNT, CDR2 YENEEA. The germline V and J ends were trimmed by 3 bases and 5 bases, with 8 bases remaining between them. Here the CDR3 DNA reads TGTGCCAGCAGCTTGGGCTTTCACGAGCAGTACTTC. The encoded protein is CASSLGFHEQYF.

As to this clone: This CDR3 is also generated by other DNA sequences in the sample. The J gene is TRBJ1-4, the V gene TRBV15; D is perhaps TRBD1 (5 bases). The CDR3 length is 15 residues. Trimming left V 0 bases short and J 5 bases short, with 10 bases between. Germline CDR1 reads LNHNV; CDR2 reads YYDKDF (reference sequence). This CDR3 reads CATSRDRQRNEKLFF. The CDR3 DNA sequence: TGTGCCACCAGCAGAGATCGACAGAGAAATGAAAAACTGTTTTTT.

The CDR3 region is CASSIRGPSYNEQFF. CDR3 coding DNA: TGTGCCAGCAGTATCAGGGGACCGTCCTACAATGAGCAGTTCTTC. The J gene is TRBJ2-1, the V gene TRBV6-4, with a tentative D call TRBD1 (6 bases). V was cut by 5 bases and J by 1 base, with 12 bases left in between. The CDR3 is 15 amino acids. Germline-derived CDR1 and CDR2 are MRHNA and SNTAGT.

The gene calls are TRBV30 and TRBJ1-2; 9 bases are a match to TRBD1. Germline V gene lookup returns CDR1 GTSNPN and CDR2 SVGIG (reference sequence). Trimming at V came to 8 bases and at J to 0 bases, leaving 10 bases not matched to a gene. The CDR3 totals 15 residues. The CDR3: CARWDREFSNYGYTF. In nucleotides, the CDR3 is TGTGCCCGTTGGGACAGGGAATTTTCTAACTATGGCTACACCTTC.

In its sample, this clone was seen a few times. The chain employs TRBV25-1 and TRBJ1-1; D is uncertain. Germline V CDR1 and CDR2: MGHDK, SYGVNS. The CDR3 extends over 11 amino acids. V shed 4 bases and J shed 8 bases, with 8 bases lying between them. CDR3 region: CASSVMREAFF. The CDR3 DNA reads TGTGCCAGCAGTGTTATGAGAGAAGCTTTCTTT.